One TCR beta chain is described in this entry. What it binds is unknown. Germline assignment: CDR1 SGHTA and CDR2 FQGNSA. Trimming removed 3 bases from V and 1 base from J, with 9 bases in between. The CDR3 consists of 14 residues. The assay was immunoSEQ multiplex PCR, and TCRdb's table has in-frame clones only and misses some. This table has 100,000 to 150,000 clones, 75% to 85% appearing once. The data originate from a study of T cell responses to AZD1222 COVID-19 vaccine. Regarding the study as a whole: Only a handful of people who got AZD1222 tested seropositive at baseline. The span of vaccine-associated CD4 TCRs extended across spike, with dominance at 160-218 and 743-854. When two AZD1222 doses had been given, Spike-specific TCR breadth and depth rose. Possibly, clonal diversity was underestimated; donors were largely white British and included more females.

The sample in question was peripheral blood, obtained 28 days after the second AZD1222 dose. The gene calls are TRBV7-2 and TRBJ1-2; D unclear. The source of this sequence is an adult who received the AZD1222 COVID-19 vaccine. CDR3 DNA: TGTGCCAGCAGCTTCGTAGGGTTTAACTATGGCTACACCTTC. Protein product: CASSFVGFNYGYTF.